Given below is one TCR beta chain in context. The source of the sample is a study of CD8+ T cells in alopecia areata. Sequencing relied on a cDNA template that was reverse transcribed from extracted RNA. This table comes from immunoSEQ multiplex PCR, and its TCRdb copy is limited to in-frame clones, with some not included. This sample yields roughly 10,000 clones, of which roughly three fifths are seen a single time; roughly 8% belongs to the top ten. Individuals with alopecia areata gave both lesional scalp punch biopsies and peripheral blood for collection. Germline V gives CDR1 MNHEY, CDR2 SMNVEV (reference sequence). Deletions cut 3 bases from V and 2 bases from J, with 10 bases between. This CDR3 has 14 residues.

V usage is TRBV27 and J usage is TRBJ1-1, with unresolved D. The receptor was isolated from a human donor with alopecia areata. Source: skin, taken at week 0. The CDR3, as DNA: TGTGCCAGCAGTTTGGCAGAGCGAAACACTGAAGCTTTCTTT. Residues: CASSLAERNTEAFF.